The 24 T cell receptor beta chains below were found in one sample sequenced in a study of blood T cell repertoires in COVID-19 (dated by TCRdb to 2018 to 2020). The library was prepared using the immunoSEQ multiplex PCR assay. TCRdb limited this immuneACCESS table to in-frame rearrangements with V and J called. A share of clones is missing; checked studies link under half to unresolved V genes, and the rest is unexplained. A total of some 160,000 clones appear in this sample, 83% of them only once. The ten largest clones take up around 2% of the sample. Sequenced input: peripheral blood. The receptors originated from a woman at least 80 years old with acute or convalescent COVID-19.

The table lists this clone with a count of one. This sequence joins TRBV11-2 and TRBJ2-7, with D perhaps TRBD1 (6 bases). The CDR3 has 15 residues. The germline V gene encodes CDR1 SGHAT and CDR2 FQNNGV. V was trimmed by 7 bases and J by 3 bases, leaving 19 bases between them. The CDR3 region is CASTHPRQGFYEQYF. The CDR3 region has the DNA TGTGCCAGCACCCACCCCCGGCAGGGGTTCTACGAGCAGTACTTC.

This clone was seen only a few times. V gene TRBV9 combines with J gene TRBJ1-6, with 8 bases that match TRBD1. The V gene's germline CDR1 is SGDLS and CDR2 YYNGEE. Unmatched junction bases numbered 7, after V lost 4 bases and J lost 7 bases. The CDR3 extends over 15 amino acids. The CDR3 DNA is TGTGCCAGCAGCCTGCGGGGACAGGCGAATTCACCCCTCCACTTT. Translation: CASSLRGQANSPLHF.

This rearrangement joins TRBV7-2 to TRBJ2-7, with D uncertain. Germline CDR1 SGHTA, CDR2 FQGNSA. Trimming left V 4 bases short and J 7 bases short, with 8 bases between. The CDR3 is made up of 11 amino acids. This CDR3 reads CASSSIREQYF. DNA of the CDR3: TGTGCCAGCAGCTCGATCCGGGAGCAGTACTTC.

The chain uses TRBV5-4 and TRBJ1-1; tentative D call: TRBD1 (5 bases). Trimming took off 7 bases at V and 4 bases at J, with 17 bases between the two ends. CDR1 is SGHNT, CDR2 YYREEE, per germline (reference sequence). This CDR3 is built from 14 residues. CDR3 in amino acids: CASRSMGGTTEAFF. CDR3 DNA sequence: TGTGCCAGCCGCTCAATGGGGGGGACCACTGAAGCTTTCTTT. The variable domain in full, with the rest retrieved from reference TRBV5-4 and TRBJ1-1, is ETGVTQSPTHLIKTRGQQVTLRCSSQSGHNTVSWYQQALGQGPQFIFQYYREEENGRGNFPPRFSGLQFPNYSSELNVNALELDDSALYLCASRSMGGTTEAFFGQGTRLTVV.

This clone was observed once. CDR3 sequence reads: CASSVTGPTDTQYF. DNA of the CDR3: TGTGCCAGCAGCGTGACAGGGCCCACAGATACGCAGTATTTT. The rearrangement links TRBV7-2 to TRBJ2-3; 7 positions match TRBD1. The CDR3 contains 14 residues. After removal of 5 bases from V and 2 bases from J, the junction contained 4 bases not matched to a gene. The germline V gene encodes CDR1 SGHTA and CDR2 FQGNSA.

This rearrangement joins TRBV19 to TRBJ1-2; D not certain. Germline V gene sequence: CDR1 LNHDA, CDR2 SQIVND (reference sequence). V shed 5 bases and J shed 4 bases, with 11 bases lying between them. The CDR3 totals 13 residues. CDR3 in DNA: TGTGCCAGTAGTTCAAGACGGAGCTATGGCTACACCTTC. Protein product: CASSSRRSYGYTF.

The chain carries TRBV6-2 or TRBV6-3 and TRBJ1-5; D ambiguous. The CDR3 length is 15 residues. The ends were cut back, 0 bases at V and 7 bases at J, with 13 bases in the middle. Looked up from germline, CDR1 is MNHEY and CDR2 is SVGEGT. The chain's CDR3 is CASSYSNNPGQPQHF. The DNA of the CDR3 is TGTGCCAGCAGTTACTCCAACAACCCGGGGCAGCCCCAGCATTTT.

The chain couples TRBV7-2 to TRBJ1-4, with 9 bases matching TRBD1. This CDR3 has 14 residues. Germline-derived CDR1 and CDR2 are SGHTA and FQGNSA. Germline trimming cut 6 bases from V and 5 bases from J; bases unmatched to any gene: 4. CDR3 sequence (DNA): TGTGCCAGCAGTCTCGGGACAGGGAATGAAAAACTGTTTTTT. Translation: CASSLGTGNEKLFF.

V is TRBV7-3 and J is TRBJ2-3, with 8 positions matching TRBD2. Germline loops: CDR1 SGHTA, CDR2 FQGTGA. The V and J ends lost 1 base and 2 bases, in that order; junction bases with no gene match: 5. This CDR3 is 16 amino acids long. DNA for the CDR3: TGTGCCAGCAGCTTAAATTCGGGGGGGATCACAGATACGCAGTATTTT. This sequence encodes CASSLNSGGITDTQYF.

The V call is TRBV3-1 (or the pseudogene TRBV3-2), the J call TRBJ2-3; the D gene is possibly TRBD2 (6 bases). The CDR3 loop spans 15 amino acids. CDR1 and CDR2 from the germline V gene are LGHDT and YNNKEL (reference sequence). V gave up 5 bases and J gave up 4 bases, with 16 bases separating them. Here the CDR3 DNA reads TGTGCCAGCAGCGCAAAGACTAGTAGGGCAGATACGCAGTATTTT. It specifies CASSAKTSRADTQYF.

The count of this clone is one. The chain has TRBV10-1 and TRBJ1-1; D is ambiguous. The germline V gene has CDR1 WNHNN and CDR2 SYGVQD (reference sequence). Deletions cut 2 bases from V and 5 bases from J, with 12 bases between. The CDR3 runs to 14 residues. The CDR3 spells CASSEAPRGTEAFF. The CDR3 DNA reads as TGCGCCAGCAGTGAGGCCCCCCGCGGGACTGAAGCTTTCTTT.

CDR3 region: CASERGNEQYF. The CDR3 DNA follows: TGTGCTAGTGAAAGGGGGAACGAGCAGTACTTC. The chain employs TRBV12-5 and TRBJ2-7; possibly TRBD1 for D (6 bases). V lost 7 bases, J lost 5 bases, and 9 bases lay in between. This CDR3 spans 11 amino acids. Germline V gives CDR1 LGHNT, CDR2 FRNRAP.

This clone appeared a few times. CDR3 nucleotides: TGTGCCAGCAGCTTAGATGGGGCAGACCACAATGAGCAGTTCTTC. Its protein is CASSLDGADHNEQFF. This sequence joins TRBV7-2 and TRBJ2-1, with a possible D match to TRBD1 (5 bases). Deletions cut 1 base from V and 5 bases from J, with 12 bases between. The CDR3 sequence is 15 residues long. The germline gives CDR1 SGHTA, CDR2 FQGNSA.

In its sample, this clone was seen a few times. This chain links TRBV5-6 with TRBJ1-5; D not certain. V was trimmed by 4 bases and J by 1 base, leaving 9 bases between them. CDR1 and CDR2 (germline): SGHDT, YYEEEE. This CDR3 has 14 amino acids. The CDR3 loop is CASSPSGSNQPQHF. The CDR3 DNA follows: TGTGCCAGCAGCCCGTCCGGGAGCAATCAGCCCCAGCATTTT.

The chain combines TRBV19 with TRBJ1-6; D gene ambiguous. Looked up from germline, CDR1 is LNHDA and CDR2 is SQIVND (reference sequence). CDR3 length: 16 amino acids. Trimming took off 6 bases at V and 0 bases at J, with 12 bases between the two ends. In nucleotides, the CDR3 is TGTGCCAGTAGGACCCTGGGGAGCTCCTATAATTCACCCCTCCACTTT. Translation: CASRTLGSSYNSPLHF.

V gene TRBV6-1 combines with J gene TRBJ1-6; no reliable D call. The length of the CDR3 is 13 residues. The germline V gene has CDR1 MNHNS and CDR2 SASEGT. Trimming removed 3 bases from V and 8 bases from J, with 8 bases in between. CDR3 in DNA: TGTGCCAGCAGTGAGATGAGGGATTCACCCCTCCACTTT. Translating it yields CASSEMRDSPLHF.

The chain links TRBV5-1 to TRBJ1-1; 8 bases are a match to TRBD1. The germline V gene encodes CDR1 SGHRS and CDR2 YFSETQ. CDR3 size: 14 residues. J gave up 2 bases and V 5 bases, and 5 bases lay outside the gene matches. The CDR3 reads CASRPGQGNTEAFF. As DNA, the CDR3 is TGCGCCAGCAGACCTGGACAGGGAAACACTGAAGCTTTCTTT.

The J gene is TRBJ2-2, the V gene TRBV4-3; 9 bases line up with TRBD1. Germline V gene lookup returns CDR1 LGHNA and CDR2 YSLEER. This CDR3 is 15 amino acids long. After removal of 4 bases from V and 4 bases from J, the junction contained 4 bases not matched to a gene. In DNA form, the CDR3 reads TGCGCCAGCAGCCCCTCACAGGGGGCCACCGGGGAGCTGTTTTTT. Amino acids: CASSPSQGATGELFF.

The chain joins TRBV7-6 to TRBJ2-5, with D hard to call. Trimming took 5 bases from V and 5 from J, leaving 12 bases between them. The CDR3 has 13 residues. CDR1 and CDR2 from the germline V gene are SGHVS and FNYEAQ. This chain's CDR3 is CASSLVNSETQYF. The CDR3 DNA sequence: TGTGCCAGCAGCCTTGTAAACTCGGAGACCCAGTACTTC.

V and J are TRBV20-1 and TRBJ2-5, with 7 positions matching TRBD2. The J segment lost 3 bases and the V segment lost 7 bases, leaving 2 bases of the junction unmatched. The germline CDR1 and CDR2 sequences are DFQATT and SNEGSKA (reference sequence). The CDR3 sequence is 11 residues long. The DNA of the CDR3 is TGCAGTGGACGGGGGGAAGAGACCCAGTACTTC. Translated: CSGRGEETQYF.

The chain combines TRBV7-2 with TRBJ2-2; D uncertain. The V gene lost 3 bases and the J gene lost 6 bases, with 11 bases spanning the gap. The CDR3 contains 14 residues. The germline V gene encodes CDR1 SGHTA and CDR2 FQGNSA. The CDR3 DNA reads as TGTGCCAGCAGCTTGGCGGAACCCGCCGGGGAGCTGTTTTTT. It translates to CASSLAEPAGELFF. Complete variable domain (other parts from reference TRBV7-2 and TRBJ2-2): GAGVSQSPSNKVTEKGKDVELRCDPISGHTALYWYRQSLGQGLEFLIYFQGNSAPDKSGLPSDRFSAERTGGSVSTLTIQRTQQEDSAVYLCASSLAEPAGELFFGEGSRLTVL.

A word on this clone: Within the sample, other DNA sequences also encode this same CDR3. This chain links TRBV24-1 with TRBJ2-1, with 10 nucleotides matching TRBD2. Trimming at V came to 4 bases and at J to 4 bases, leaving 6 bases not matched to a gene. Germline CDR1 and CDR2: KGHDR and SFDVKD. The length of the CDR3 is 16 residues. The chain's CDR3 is CATSDPSGGAYNEQFF. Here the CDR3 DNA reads TGTGCCACCAGTGACCCAAGCGGGGGGGCGTACAATGAGCAGTTCTTC.

In nucleotides, the CDR3 is TGTGCCAGCAGCTTAAATCTCCTTTTAGGGGCTGGGGATACGCAGTATTTT. This gives the protein CASSLNLLLGAGDTQYF. The rearrangement links TRBV7-2 to TRBJ2-3, with D perhaps matching TRBD1 (5 bases). The length of the CDR3 is 17 residues. Trimming removed 2 bases from V and 6 bases from J, with 21 bases in between. Germline values: CDR1 SGHTA, CDR2 FQGNSA.

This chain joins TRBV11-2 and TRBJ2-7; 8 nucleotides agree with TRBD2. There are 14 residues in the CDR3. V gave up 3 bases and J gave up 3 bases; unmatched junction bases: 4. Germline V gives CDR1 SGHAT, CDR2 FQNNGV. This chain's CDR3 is CASSFGGAGYEQYF. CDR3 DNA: TGTGCCAGCAGCTTCGGGGGGGCTGGCTACGAGCAGTACTTC.